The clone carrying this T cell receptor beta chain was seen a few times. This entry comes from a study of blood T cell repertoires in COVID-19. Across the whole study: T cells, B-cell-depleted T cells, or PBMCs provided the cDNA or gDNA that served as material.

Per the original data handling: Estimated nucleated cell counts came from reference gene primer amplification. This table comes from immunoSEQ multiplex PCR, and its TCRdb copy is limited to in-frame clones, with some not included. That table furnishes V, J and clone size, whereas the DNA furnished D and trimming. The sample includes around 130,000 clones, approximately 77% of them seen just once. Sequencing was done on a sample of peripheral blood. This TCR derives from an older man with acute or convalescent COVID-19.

The CDR3 nucleotides read TGCAGCGTTGGGGGCCACACAGATACGCAGTATTTT. It specifies CSVGGHTDTQYF. The chain uses TRBV29-1 and TRBJ2-3; D is possibly TRBD1 (5 bases). From germline, CDR1 is SQVTM and CDR2 ANQGSEA. V shed 4 bases and J shed 2 bases, with 7 bases lying between them. The length of the CDR3 is 12 residues.